Reported below is one TCR beta chain. The assay was immunoSEQ multiplex PCR, and TCRdb's table has in-frame clones only and misses some. The sample shows roughly 62,000 clones, around 75% of them seen only once. The data originate from a study of T cell responses to AZD1222 COVID-19 vaccine. Material: peripheral blood, obtained on day 0 of AZD1222 vaccination. The TCR comes from an adult in good health.

The CDR3 loop is CASSGPGQTLLYEQFF. CDR3 DNA sequence: TGTGCCAGCAGCGGCCCGGGACAGACCCTTCTGTATGAGCAGTTCTTC. The rearrangement links TRBV7-2 to TRBJ2-1; 7 nucleotides agree with TRBD1. The junction had 15 bases not matched to a gene; V was cut back by 5 bases and J by 8 bases. From germline, CDR1 is SGHTA and CDR2 FQGNSA. The CDR3 is 16 residues long. The whole variable domain, remainder taken from reference TRBV7-2 and TRBJ2-1, is GAGVSQSPSNKVTEKGKDVELRCDPISGHTALYWYRQSLGQGLEFLIYFQGNSAPDKSGLPSDRFSAERTGGSVSTLTIQRTQQEDSAVYLCASSGPGQTLLYEQFFGPGTRLTVL.